The 24 T cell receptor beta chains reported below all come from one sample, sequenced in a study of T cells after posttransplantation cyclophosphamide. Profiling relied on immunoSEQ multiplex PCR, and the TCRdb table lists in-frame clones only, not all of them. Of about 36,000 clones listed, 78% were seen once; the top ten hold 7.5% to 9.5%. A marrow graft followed busulfan-fludarabine conditioning, with cyclophosphamide on days +3 and +4. The source was CD4+ T cells sorted from blood, collected roughly 2,000 days after a stem cell transplant with posttransplant cyclophosphamide. The receptors derive from a female patient aged 40 to 50 who received an allogeneic stem cell transplant from a related donor, was CMV-positive, and had no GVHD. These T cells may partly come from the graft donor.

The rearrangement joins TRBV11-2 to TRBJ2-1; TRBD2 agrees at 16 bases. The CDR3 consists of 15 residues. Trimming at V came to 5 bases and at J to 9 bases, leaving 4 bases not matched to a gene. Germline values: CDR1 SGHAT, CDR2 FQNNGV. In nucleotides, the CDR3 is TGTGCCAGCAGCACAGGGACTAGCGGGGGGGCTGAGCAGTTCTTC. It specifies CASSTGTSGGAEQFF.

The V gene is TRBV9, the J gene TRBJ2-3; D is possibly TRBD2 (6 bases). V dropped 0 bases and J dropped 3 bases, with 14 bases sitting between them. CDR3 length: 16 amino acids. Germline lookup yields CDR1 SGDLS and CDR2 YYNGEE. This CDR3 is CASSVEGGKITDTQYF. The CDR3 DNA reads TGTGCCAGCAGCGTAGAGGGCGGGAAAATAACAGATACGCAGTATTTT.

V gene TRBV6-5 combines with J gene TRBJ2-1; D perhaps matches TRBD2 (6 bases). With 5 bases removed from V and 10 bases from J, the gap between germline ends came to 12 bases. The CDR3 contains 12 residues. Germline V gives CDR1 MNHEY, CDR2 SVGAGI. Here the CDR3 reads CASSRTGDEQFF. The CDR3 DNA reads TGTGCCAGCAGTCGAACGGGGGACGAGCAGTTCTTC.

CDR3 nucleotide sequence: TGTGCCAGCAGTCACAGGTCCAACTATGGCTACACCTTC. Its protein product is CASSHRSNYGYTF. V is TRBV6-5 and J is TRBJ1-2; tentatively, D is TRBD1 (5 bases). The germline V gene has CDR1 MNHEY and CDR2 SVGAGI. Trimming pared 5 bases from V and 2 bases from J, leaving 9 bases between. The CDR3 length is 13 residues.

This clone has only a few counts. At one of its ends the junction is not consistent with the germline gene, which may arise from a read error. The chain combines TRBV6-1 with TRBJ1-3; TRBD1 aligns across 7 bases. The CDR3 extends over 12 amino acids. From germline, CDR1 is MNHNS and CDR2 SASEGT. DNA for the CDR3: TGTGCCAGCAGTGATGTCTCCCGGGACAGAGGTTTT. Protein: CASSDVSRDRGF.

This clone was counted a few times. The chain has TRBV6-5 and TRBJ1-2; a weak D match, TRBD1 (6 bases). V was shortened by 11 bases and J by 4 bases, with 20 bases between the two germline ends. Germline values: CDR1 MNHEY, CDR2 SVGAGI. This CDR3 has 14 amino acids. The CDR3 region is CASRGGRGIYGYTF. In DNA, the CDR3 is TGTGCCTCCAGGGGAGGGCGGGGGATCTATGGCTACACCTTC.

The chain has TRBV11-3 and TRBJ2-1; TRBD1 agrees at 8 bases. Germline V gene sequence: CDR1 SGHNT, CDR2 YENEEA. This CDR3 is 16 amino acids long. The V gene end was trimmed by 3 bases and the J gene end by 2 bases; junction bases not matched to a gene: 6. CDR3 protein: CASSLSGTGTYNEQFF. DNA of the CDR3: TGTGCCAGCAGCTTGTCCGGGACAGGAACCTACAATGAGCAGTTCTTC. The variable domain in full, completed from reference TRBV11-3 and TRBJ2-1, reads EAGVVQSPRYKIIEKKQPVAFWCNPISGHNTLYWYLQNLGQGPELLIRYENEEAVDDSQLPKDRFSAERLKGVDSTLKIQPAELGDSAVYLCASSLSGTGTYNEQFFGPGTRLTVL.

The chain has TRBV4-3 and TRBJ2-5; the D gene is possibly TRBD1 (5 bases). This CDR3 contains 15 residues. Germline V gene data show CDR1 as LGHNA and CDR2 as YSLEER. Trimming left V 4 bases short and J 0 bases short, with 12 bases between. This CDR3 reads CASSRSTANQETQYF. Written as DNA, the CDR3 is TGCGCCAGCAGCCGCTCGACAGCGAACCAAGAGACCCAGTACTTC.

V is TRBV11-2 and J is TRBJ1-2, with D maybe TRBD1 (5 bases). V shed 2 bases and J shed 7 bases, with 20 bases lying between them. The CDR3 runs to 16 residues. CDR1 and CDR2 from the germline V gene are SGHAT and FQNNGV. This CDR3 reads CASSLRDGTPRGGYTF. Here the CDR3 DNA reads TGTGCCAGCAGCTTAAGGGACGGGACTCCGAGGGGTGGCTACACCTTC.

In nucleotides, the CDR3 is TGCAGCGTCCTGACAATTACGGGGGAGCTGTTTTTT. Protein product: CSVLTITGELFF. This chain joins TRBV29-1 and TRBJ2-2; D uncertain. CDR1 SQVTM and CDR2 ANQGSEA come from the germline V gene. CDR3 length equals 12 residues. V was trimmed by 6 bases and J by 8 bases, leaving 13 bases between them.

Only a few counts were recorded for this clone. The chain recombines TRBV7-2 with TRBJ1-2, with TRBD1 matching over 8 bases. The V and J ends lost 4 bases and 8 bases, in that order; junction bases with no gene match: 6. The CDR3 runs to 13 residues. In germline, CDR1 is SGHTA, CDR2 FQGNSA. CDR3 residues: CASSWTGPNGYTF. CDR3 nucleotide sequence: TGTGCCAGCAGCTGGACAGGGCCGAACGGCTACACCTTC.

The chain employs TRBV15 and TRBJ1-2, with 7 bases lining up with TRBD1. In germline, CDR1 is LNHNV, CDR2 YYDKDF (reference sequence). V lost 0 bases and J lost 4; bases outside the gene matches: 5. CDR3 length: 15 residues. The CDR3 region has the DNA TGTGCCACCAGCAGAGATCTTGCAGGGGGCTATGGCTACACCTTC. Amino acids: CATSRDLAGGYGYTF.

The V and J genes are TRBV6-5 and TRBJ1-2; a possible D gene is TRBD1 (5 bases). The germline gives CDR1 MNHEY, CDR2 SVGAGI. Trimming removed 10 bases from V and 3 bases from J, with 21 bases in between. This CDR3 region has 15 residues. The CDR3 loop reads CATTQPGSGDYGYTF. The DNA of the CDR3 is TGTGCCACCACCCAACCAGGGTCTGGGGACTATGGCTACACCTTC.

V usage is TRBV11-2 and J usage is TRBJ2-1; TRBD1 aligns across 11 bases. The germline CDR1 and CDR2 sequences are SGHAT and FQNNGV. J lost 9 bases, V lost 3 bases, and 10 bases had no gene match. This CDR3 region has 16 residues. This chain's CDR3 is CASSFQPGQGGTEQFF. DNA of the CDR3: TGTGCCAGCAGCTTCCAACCGGGACAGGGGGGCACTGAGCAGTTCTTC.

The J gene is TRBJ2-7, the V gene TRBV7-9; D call uncertain. Germline CDR1 and CDR2: SEHNR and FQNEAQ (reference sequence). V was pared by 6 bases and J by 7 bases, with 16 bases between. This CDR3 has 13 residues. CDR3 sequence (DNA): TGTGCCAGCAGTATCGGCGGTATGAGTGAGCAGTACTTC. It translates to CASSIGGMSEQYF.

The chain joins TRBV6-5 to TRBJ1-3; 12 bases are shared with TRBD1. Germline V gene data show CDR1 as MNHEY and CDR2 as SVGAGI. This CDR3 region has 15 residues. J lost 8 bases, V lost 2 bases, and 4 bases had no gene match. CDR3 sequence reads: CASSYQGQGAHTIYF. DNA of the CDR3: TGTGCCAGCAGTTACCAGGGACAGGGGGCTCACACCATATATTTT.

This clone was found a few times. V is TRBV7-9 and J is TRBJ2-2; weak D call: TRBD1 (6 bases). Trimming took 4 bases from V and 2 from J, leaving 14 bases between them. Germline V gene lookup returns CDR1 SEHNR and CDR2 FQNEAQ (reference sequence). This CDR3 has 16 residues. CDR3 in DNA: TGTGCCAGCAGCTCAGCCCGACAGGCAAACACCGGGGAGCTGTTTTTT. This codes for CASSSARQANTGELFF.

CDR3 sequence reads: CASSQNFASEQFF. The CDR3 DNA is TGTGCCAGCAGTCAAAATTTCGCGAGTGAGCAGTTCTTC. The rearrangement links TRBV6-1 to TRBJ2-1; D is unresolved. CDR3 length: 13 residues. Germline V gives CDR1 MNHNS, CDR2 SASEGT. The V gene lost 5 bases and the J gene lost 9 bases, with 14 bases spanning the gap.

The chain carries TRBV5-4 and TRBJ2-3; tentatively, D is TRBD2 (5 bases). The germline CDR1 and CDR2 sequences are SGHNT and YYREEE (reference sequence). V shed 7 bases and J shed 2 bases, with 17 bases lying between them. The CDR3 has 15 amino acids. In nucleotides, the CDR3 is TGTGCCAGCGGAAAACCGGGGTCGGCCACAGATACGCAGTATTTT. Its protein is CASGKPGSATDTQYF.

V usage is TRBV10-3 and J usage is TRBJ2-2; possibly TRBD1 for D (6 bases). V lost 9 bases and J lost 4, with 6 bases in between. The CDR3 length is 11 residues. Germline V gene sequence: CDR1 ENHRY, CDR2 SYGVKD. The CDR3 here is CAIQGTGELFF. CDR3 sequence (DNA): TGTGCCATACAGGGCACCGGGGAGCTGTTTTTT.

The V gene is TRBV6-1, the J gene TRBJ2-2, with a possible D match to TRBD2 (6 bases). V lost 5 bases and J lost 5, with 12 bases in between. The CDR3 has 14 amino acids. Per the germline V gene, CDR1 is MNHNS and CDR2 is SASEGT. Here the CDR3 DNA reads TGTGCCAGCAGTCCCTGGGACTTGACCGGGGAGCTGTTTTTT. Translated: CASSPWDLTGELFF.

The rearrangement uses TRBV2 and TRBJ2-5; D is perhaps TRBD1 (6 bases). V lost 10 bases, J lost 5 bases, and 20 bases lay in between. Germline CDR1 and CDR2: SNHLY and FYNNEI. The CDR3 covers 14 residues. CDR3 in amino acids: CANRRETGRETQYF. CDR3 DNA: TGTGCCAACCGAAGGGAGACAGGCCGGGAGACCCAGTACTTC.

This sequence joins TRBV7-3 and TRBJ2-6; D not resolved. V gave up 1 base and J gave up 2 bases, with 18 bases separating them. The length of the CDR3 is 19 residues. The germline CDR1 and CDR2 sequences are SGHTA and FQGTGA. CDR3 region: CASSLRFYRPQAGANVLTF. For the CDR3, the DNA is TGTGCCAGCAGCTTAAGGTTTTACAGACCCCAGGCTGGGGCCAACGTCCTGACTTTC.

The chain recombines TRBV6-6 with TRBJ2-2; 8 positions agree with TRBD1. The CDR3 extends over 14 amino acids. Germline CDR1 and CDR2: MNHNY and SVGAGI (reference sequence). Unmatched junction bases numbered 8, after V lost 6 bases and J lost 8 bases. The CDR3 sequence is CASSSTQGAGELFF. DNA for the CDR3: TGTGCCAGCAGCTCAACTCAGGGGGCGGGGGAGCTGTTTTTT.